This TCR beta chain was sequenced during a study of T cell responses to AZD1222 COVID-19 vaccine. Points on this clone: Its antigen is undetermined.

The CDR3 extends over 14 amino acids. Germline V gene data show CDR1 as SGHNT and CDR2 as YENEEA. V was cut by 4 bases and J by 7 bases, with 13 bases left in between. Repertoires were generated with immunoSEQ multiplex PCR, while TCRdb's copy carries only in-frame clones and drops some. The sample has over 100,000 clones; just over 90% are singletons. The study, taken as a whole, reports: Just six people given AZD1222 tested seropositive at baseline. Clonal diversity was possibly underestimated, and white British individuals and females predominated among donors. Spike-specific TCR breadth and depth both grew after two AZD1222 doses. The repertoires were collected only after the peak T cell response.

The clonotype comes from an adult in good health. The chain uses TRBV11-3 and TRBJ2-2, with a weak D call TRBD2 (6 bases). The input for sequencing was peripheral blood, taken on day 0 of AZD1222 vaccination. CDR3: CASSYSRGIGELFF. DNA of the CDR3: TGTGCCAGCAGCTACTCCCGGGGGATCGGGGAGCTGTTTTTT.